This T cell receptor beta chain is drawn from a study of shared clonotypes between healthy human individuals. Sequencing was performed with immunoSEQ multiplex PCR; in TCRdb, only in-frame clones are kept and a portion is missing. There are more than 1.2 million clones in the sample; approximately 98.5% occur only once, and 0.36% lies in the top ten. As to this clone: Its target is unknown.

Trimming removed 4 bases from V and 4 bases from J; junction bases left unmatched: 5. The CDR3 loop spans 14 amino acids. CDR1 and CDR2 (germline): SGHNT, YYREEE (reference sequence). Whole-study findings and limits: Shared clonotypes across all four donors exceeded non-shared ones in generation probability. Of the naive CD4 clonotypes, around 5% were shared across a handful of donors. Researchers sampled blood only, noting tissue repertoires likely differ.

Material: naive CD4+ T cells sorted from blood. Subset: CD45RA+ positively selected. This chain uses TRBV5-4 with TRBJ2-1; 7 bases match TRBD1. The source of this sequence is a man aged 25-40 years in good health. DNA of the CDR3: TGTGCCAGCAGCCCCCACAGGGGTTACAATGAGCAGTTCTTC. Encoded protein: CASSPHRGYNEQFF.